The entry below describes one TCR beta chain. As yet, its antigen is unknown. TCRdb's table, derived via immunoSEQ multiplex PCR, lists solely in-frame clones and lacks some. The sample lists fewer than 200,000 clones, 90% to 95% occurring once. This specimen belongs to a study of T cell responses to AZD1222 COVID-19 vaccine. Germline CDR1 is LGHNA and CDR2 is YNFKEQ. The V end lost 0 bases, the J end lost 5 bases, and 17 bases lay between the germline ends. The CDR3 covers 17 residues. Study observations and caveats: Just a handful of people given AZD1222 tested seropositive at baseline. Repertoire sampling was restricted to post-peak T cell response timepoints. Clonal diversity may have been underestimated in mostly white British donors.

The rearrangement uses TRBV4-2 and TRBJ2-1, with D possibly being TRBD2 (6 bases). The specimen comprised peripheral blood, sampled on day 0 of AZD1222 vaccination. The TCR originated in an adult in good health. The CDR3 region is CASSQDLGGRPNNEQFF. In nucleotides, the CDR3 is TGTGCCAGCAGCCAAGATTTGGGGGGAAGGCCGAACAATGAGCAGTTCTTC.